Each of the 18 T cell receptor beta chains below was sequenced from the same sample in a study of T cell repertoires in cytomegalovirus infection. TCRdb itself ran the reads through MiXCR, one entry per CDR3 protein. The data contain some 440,000 distinct CDR3 sequences, approximately 33% of them singletons. Specimen: PBMCs. The receptors were gathered from a human donor in good health (CMV status not recorded). Some clones in this sample may be carry-over from other donors' samples.

The chain combines TRBV28 with TRBJ1-1; D is ambiguous. The CDR3 is made up of 14 amino acids. Germline CDR1 reads MDHEN; CDR2 reads SYDVKM. Trimming left V 2 bases short and J 1 base short, with 8 bases between. DNA for the CDR3: TGTGCCAGCAGTTTAATGGAAGGGAACACTGAAGCTTTCTTT. Protein product: CASSLMEGNTEAFF.

Of note for this clonotype: One end of the junction is discordant with germline, which a read error may explain. J is TRBJ2-7 and V is TRBV27; maybe TRBD1 (6 bases). Germline lookup yields CDR1 MNHEY and CDR2 SMNVEV (reference sequence). The CDR3 has 15 amino acids. In nucleotides, the CDR3 is TGTGCCAGCAGCTTCAGGGGATCCAGCTCCTACGAGAAGTACTTC. This codes for CASSFRGSSSYEKYF.

The rearrangement uses TRBV2 and TRBJ2-2, with D maybe TRBD1 (5 bases). The CDR3 length is 16 residues. Trimming pared 3 bases from V and 1 base from J, leaving 12 bases between. The germline CDR1 and CDR2 sequences are SNHLY and FYNNEI. CDR3 loop: CASSESRQGNTGELFF. CDR3 nucleotide sequence: TGTGCCAGCAGTGAGTCCCGGCAGGGGAACACCGGGGAGCTGTTTTTT.

The chain recombines TRBV2 with TRBJ2-3, with D maybe TRBD1 (6 bases). The CDR3 covers 12 residues. Per germline, CDR1 SNHLY and CDR2 FYNNEI. V was shortened by 10 bases and J by 1 base, with 9 bases between the two germline ends. Here the CDR3 DNA reads TGTGCCACCGGACAGCGCACAGATACGCAGTATTTT. Translation gives CATGQRTDTQYF.

This clonotype has more than one count but fewer than ten. The rearrangement links TRBV11-2 to TRBJ1-4; D is undetermined. The CDR3 covers 17 residues. CDR1 and CDR2 from the germline V gene are SGHAT and FQNNGV. The V end was cut by 0 bases, the J end by 0 bases, with 11 bases between. CDR3 DNA: TGTGCCAGCAGCTTAGAGATCGTGGTTGCAACTAATGAAAAACTGTTTTTT. The encoded protein is CASSLEIVVATNEKLFF.

This clonotype was picked up a small number of times. The chain recombines TRBV2 with TRBJ2-2, with TRBD2 identical over 7 bases. The CDR3 has 17 residues. Germline V lookup: CDR1 SNHLY, CDR2 FYNNEI. With V trimmed by 4 bases and J by 0 bases, 8 bases remained unmatched. The CDR3 protein is CASSVESGASNTGELFF. CDR3 sequence (DNA): TGTGCCAGCAGTGTCGAAAGCGGGGCCTCGAACACCGGGGAGCTGTTTTTT.

This clonotype was seen only a few times. V and J are TRBV7-2 and TRBJ1-6; TRBD1 is a possible D gene (5 bases). This CDR3 spans 15 amino acids. Deletions cut 5 bases from V and 7 bases from J, with 15 bases between. The germline CDR1 and CDR2 sequences are SGHTA and FQGNSA. CDR3: CASSLGQSTNSPLHF. The CDR3 nucleotides read TGTGCCAGCAGCCTCGGACAATCGACAAATTCACCCCTCCACTTT.

In regard to this clonotype: This could be a read error, since a much larger clone is one nucleotide away. This chain joins TRBV7-2 and TRBJ2-3; the D gene is possibly TRBD2 (5 bases). Germline loops: CDR1 SGHTA, CDR2 FQGNSA. V lost 5 bases and J 8 bases, leaving 20 bases between the germline ends. The CDR3 consists of 15 residues. The CDR3 here is CASSQPHPPRGTQYF. As DNA, the CDR3 is TGTGCCAGCAGCCAACCGCACCCCCCCCGGGGTACGCAGTATTTT.

The V call is TRBV20-1, the J call TRBJ2-7; D unresolved. Per germline, CDR1 DFQATT and CDR2 SNEGSKA (reference sequence). V gave up 3 bases and J gave up 5 bases, with 17 bases separating them. The CDR3 sequence is 14 residues long. CDR3 sequence: CSARNFQDVDEQYF. DNA for the CDR3: TGCAGTGCTAGGAACTTTCAAGACGTGGACGAGCAGTACTTC.

V is TRBV4-2 and J is TRBJ1-2; no definite D call. Germline-derived CDR1 and CDR2 are LGHNA and YNFKEQ. This CDR3 has 16 residues. V lost 0 bases and J lost 2, with 13 bases in between. The CDR3, as DNA: TGTGCCAGCAGCCAAGAGGCGGGGAATTGGAACTATGGCTACACCTTC. Translated, it gives CASSQEAGNWNYGYTF.

This clonotype was seen repeatedly, ten times or more. V gene TRBV4-1 combines with J gene TRBJ1-2; maybe TRBD1 (5 bases). In germline, CDR1 is MGHRA, CDR2 YSYEKL. The CDR3 totals 15 residues. The V and J ends lost 8 bases and 8 bases respectively, with 24 bases between them. The CDR3 here is CASGRPHRDEAGYTF. The CDR3 DNA reads as TGCGCCAGCGGGCGACCCCATAGGGACGAAGCCGGCTACACCTTC.

Turning to this clonotype: The junction differs from germline at one of its ends, possibly a read error. This rearrangement joins TRBV5-4 to TRBJ1-2, with D possibly TRBD1 on 5 matching bases. Germline V gene data show CDR1 as SGHNT and CDR2 as YYREEE (reference sequence). This CDR3 has 14 residues. CDR3 loop: CARSPGTSNYGYTF. The DNA for the CDR3 is TGTGCCCGCAGCCCCGGGACGTCGAACTATGGCTACACATTC.

This chain links TRBV9 with TRBJ2-5, with unresolved D. Germline values: CDR1 SGDLS, CDR2 YYNGEE. The CDR3 length is 16 residues. The V and J ends lost 0 bases and 2 bases respectively, with 14 bases between them. The DNA for the CDR3 is TGTGCCAGCAGCGTAGCTAAGGGTCAAGGGCAAGAGACCCAGTACTTC. Protein sequence: CASSVAKGQGQETQYF.

V and J are TRBV28 and TRBJ2-2; 8 positions agree with TRBD2. Germline V gene data show CDR1 as MDHEN and CDR2 as SYDVKM. The CDR3 consists of 14 residues. J gave up 7 bases and V 7 bases, and 8 bases lay outside the gene matches. The CDR3 bases are TGTGCCAGCACCTTCGCCGGGGGGGACGGGGAGCTGTTTTTT. Protein product: CASTFAGGDGELFF.

The table lists this clonotype with many counts. The chain couples TRBV7-2 to TRBJ1-5, with a weak D call TRBD1 (5 bases). V dropped 1 base and J dropped 5 bases, with 9 bases sitting between them. The CDR3 extends over 14 amino acids. Germline V lookup: CDR1 SGHTA, CDR2 FQGNSA. The CDR3, as DNA: TGTGCCAGCAGCTTAGATGTGGGGGATCAGCCCCAGCATTTT. As protein: CASSLDVGDQPQHF.

This clonotype was found a few times. The V gene is TRBV6-6, the J gene TRBJ1-5; 10 bases line up with TRBD1. With V trimmed by 5 bases and J by 7 bases, 11 bases remained unmatched. This CDR3 spans 16 amino acids. The germline V gene encodes CDR1 MNHNY and CDR2 SVGAGI (reference sequence). DNA of the CDR3: TGTGCCAGCAGTACAGGGACAGGGGTCTTAGAACAGCCCCAGCATTTT. Protein sequence: CASSTGTGVLEQPQHF.

This clonotype has just a few counts. This chain uses TRBV12-3 or TRBV12-4 with TRBJ2-2; 7 bases fit TRBD2. J lost 5 bases, V lost 8 bases, and 5 bases had no gene match. This CDR3 comprises 13 residues. In nucleotides, the CDR3 is TGTGCCAGCGGGACTATGAGGACCGGGGAGCTGTTTTTT. It codes for CASGTMRTGELFF.

This chain connects TRBV11-2 to TRBJ2-6; TRBD2 matches at 7 bases. From germline, CDR1 is SGHAT and CDR2 FQNNGV. CDR3 length equals 20 residues. V gave up 1 base and J gave up 0 bases; unmatched junction bases: 12. The CDR3 sequence: CASSLGRGTGRSSGANVLTF. The CDR3 bases are TGTGCCAGCAGCTTAGGTCGTGGGACCGGGAGGAGCTCTGGGGCCAACGTCCTGACTTTC.